Presented here are 18 T cell receptor beta chains from one specimen sequenced in a study of T cells in Graves' hyperthyroidism and ophthalmopathy. The investigators amplified TCR beta CDR3 regions from RNA transcripts. Carried out on the TCR CDR3, a first-round RT-PCR used the HTBI primer set. A single record per CDR3 protein comes from TCRdb applying MiXCR to the multiplex PCR reads. The sample comprises nearly 750,000 distinct CDR3 sequences, 30% to 40% of which are singletons, and around 32% rests with the top ten. The sample comprised blood. Receptor source: a woman aged 40-49 years with Graves' hyperthyroidism.

The chain is built from TRBV7-9 and TRBJ1-3; a possible D gene is TRBD1 (5 bases). V was shortened by 5 bases and J by 7 bases, with 12 bases between the two germline ends. The V gene's germline CDR1 is SEHNR and CDR2 FQNEAQ (reference sequence). The length of the CDR3 is 13 residues. The chain's CDR3 is CASSQGVGNTIYF. CDR3 DNA: TGTGCCAGCAGCCAAGGGGTAGGGAACACCATATATTTT.

J is TRBJ2-1 and V is TRBV19; D might be TRBD2 (6 bases). Trimming pared 6 bases from V and 2 bases from J, leaving 11 bases between. The CDR3 runs 14 residues. Germline lookup yields CDR1 LNHDA and CDR2 SQIVND (reference sequence). CDR3 sequence: CASSGRITYNEQFF. The CDR3 nucleotides read TGTGCCAGTAGCGGGAGAATCACCTACAATGAGCAGTTCTTC.

V gene TRBV6-5 combines with J gene TRBJ2-3, with D hard to call. The CDR3 runs to 14 residues. CDR1 is MNHEY, CDR2 SVGAGI, per germline. V was trimmed by 2 bases and J by 4 bases, leaving 10 bases between them. The CDR3 DNA reads TGTGCCAGCAGTTACGTAGGTGGGGCAGATACGCAGTATTTT. This sequence encodes CASSYVGGADTQYF.

The J gene is TRBJ1-2, the V gene TRBV24-1, with 7 positions matching TRBD1. The ends lost 4 bases at V and 5 bases at J; junction bases unmatched: 9. Germline V gene sequence: CDR1 KGHDR, CDR2 SFDVKD. The CDR3 is 15 residues long. The chain's CDR3 is CATSETGTELYGYTF. The CDR3 bases are TGTGCCACCAGTGAGACAGGGACGGAGCTTTATGGCTACACCTTC.

In this sample, this clonotype turned up many times. The chain joins TRBV19 to TRBJ1-2, with unresolved D. The germline V gene has CDR1 LNHDA and CDR2 SQIVND (reference sequence). The CDR3 contains 12 residues. With 5 bases removed from V and 8 bases from J, the gap between germline ends came to 12 bases. As DNA, the CDR3 is TGTGCCAGTAGTCGTCAGTCGTGGGGCTACACCTTC. This gives the protein CASSRQSWGYTF.

The chain joins TRBV19 to TRBJ2-1, with D maybe TRBD2 (5 bases). Per germline, CDR1 LNHDA and CDR2 SQIVND (reference sequence). The CDR3 is made up of 12 amino acids. Trimming shortened V by 6 bases and J by 10 bases, and 13 bases separated the two germline ends. The CDR3 coding sequence is TGTGCCAGTAGGTCAGCCGGAGGAGAGCAGTTCTTC. Amino acids: CASRSAGGEQFF.

This clonotype was detected many times. This chain joins TRBV24-1 and TRBJ2-3; 11 bases fit TRBD2. CDR3 length equals 16 residues. V was pared by 5 bases and J by 0 bases, with 3 bases of the junction left unmatched. CDR1 KGHDR and CDR2 SFDVKD come from the germline V gene. The CDR3, as DNA: TGTGCCACCAGTGGTAGCGGGGGGGGGAGCACAGATACGCAGTATTTT. The encoded protein is CATSGSGGGSTDTQYF.

Concerning this clonotype: Because the CDR3's place on the DNA is in doubt, the DNA is left out and the CDR3 is given as listed by TCRdb. This sequence joins TRBV25-1 and TRBJ1-6; TRBD1 is the table's D call, not checked against the DNA. Per germline, CDR1 MGHDK and CDR2 SYGVNS. 16 amino acids form the CDR3, both terminal residues included. Here the CDR3 reads CACSARLPGRGSPLHF.

This clonotype was seen at least ten times. The J gene is TRBJ1-3, the V gene TRBV10-2; maybe TRBD1 (6 bases). Germline-derived CDR1 and CDR2 are WSHSY and SAAADI. The CDR3 sequence is 14 residues long. Trimming left V 2 bases short and J 3 bases short, with 8 bases between. In DNA form, the CDR3 reads TGCGCCAGCAGTGAGGGGGGCGTTGGAAACACCATATATTTT. It encodes CASSEGGVGNTIYF.

The chain uses TRBV24-1 and TRBJ1-3; 8 bases agree with TRBD1. Germline CDR1 reads KGHDR; CDR2 reads SFDVKD. V shed 11 bases, J shed 4 bases, and the junction held 9 bases outside the gene matches. This CDR3 has 14 amino acids. CDR3 sequence reads: CASKRTGRGNTIYF. For the CDR3, the DNA is TGTGCCAGCAAGAGGACAGGGCGAGGAAACACCATATATTTT.

Note on this clonotype: This sequence may be a read error, since a much larger clone differs from it by one base. V gene TRBV19 combines with J gene TRBJ1-1; 9 positions match TRBD1. Trimming removed 5 bases from V and 6 bases from J; junction bases left unmatched: 7. Germline-derived CDR1 and CDR2 are LNHDA and SQIVND (reference sequence). The length of the CDR3 is 14 residues. The CDR3 DNA is TGTGCCAGTAGTCACGGGACAGGGAAGGCTGAAGCTTTCTTT. It specifies CASSHGTGKAEAFF.

This chain joins TRBV29-1 and TRBJ1-1; D perhaps matches TRBD1 (6 bases). CDR1 is SQVTM and CDR2 is ANQGSEA in the germline V gene. The length of the CDR3 is 14 residues. V was clipped by 5 bases and J by 4 bases, with 17 bases between them. The CDR3 loop reads CSVFLEGGFTEAFF. As DNA, the CDR3 is TGCAGCGTTTTCCTGGAGGGGGGGTTCACTGAAGCTTTCTTT.

For this clonotype: This may arise from a read error, as a much more abundant clone is one base away. This chain joins TRBV19 and TRBJ1-5; D uncertain. Germline CDR1 reads LNHDA; CDR2 reads SQIVND (reference sequence). Trimming removed 3 bases from V and 10 bases from J, with 10 bases in between. This CDR3 has 12 residues. Here the CDR3 DNA reads TGTGCCAGTAGTATTCCCGGGAGTCCCCAGCATTTT. It encodes CASSIPGSPQHF.

The J gene is TRBJ2-7, the V gene TRBV6-2 or TRBV6-3; tentative D call: TRBD1 (5 bases). Looked up from germline, CDR1 is MNHEY and CDR2 is SVGEGT. Trimming left V 5 bases short and J 3 bases short, with 14 bases between. The CDR3 extends over 14 amino acids. This CDR3 is CASSERQKDYEQYF. DNA for the CDR3: TGTGCCAGCAGTGAACGACAGAAAGACTACGAGCAGTACTTC.

The rearrangement links TRBV4-2 to TRBJ2-7; 7 bases line up with TRBD2. The ends lost 0 bases at V and 6 bases at J; junction bases unmatched: 8. CDR3 length equals 15 residues. Germline V lookup: CDR1 LGHNA, CDR2 YNFKEQ. The CDR3 loop is CASSQEIRGGAEQYF. The CDR3 DNA sequence: TGTGCCAGCAGCCAAGAAATTAGGGGAGGGGCCGAGCAGTACTTC.

This clonotype was detected ten times or more. The V call is TRBV7-9, the J call TRBJ1-6; D not certain. In germline, CDR1 is SEHNR, CDR2 FQNEAQ (reference sequence). Trimming cost V 5 bases and J 10 bases, with 15 bases left between them. The CDR3 is 14 amino acids. The CDR3 reads CASSREYIGSPLHF. CDR3 in DNA: TGTGCCAGCAGCCGCGAGTATATCGGATCACCCCTCCACTTT.

V gene TRBV10-2 combines with J gene TRBJ1-6; D remains unclear. The germline V gene encodes CDR1 WSHSY and CDR2 SAAADI. V dropped 6 bases and J dropped 0 bases, with 12 bases sitting between them. The CDR3 sequence is 16 residues long. The CDR3 nucleotides are TGCGCCAGCAGCGACGGGAGGAACTCCTATAATTCACCCCTCCACTTT. This translates into CASSDGRNSYNSPLHF.

At least ten counts were recorded for this clonotype. The J gene is TRBJ1-5, the V gene TRBV19, with 7 bases matching TRBD1. Germline CDR1 and CDR2: LNHDA and SQIVND (reference sequence). The CDR3 contains 14 residues. The junction had 3 bases not matched to a gene; V was cut back by 3 bases and J by 4 bases. The CDR3 reads CASSIAQGNQPQHF. Written as DNA, the CDR3 is TGTGCCAGTAGTATCGCACAGGGGAATCAGCCCCAGCATTTT. Combining the CDR3 with reference TRBV19 and TRBJ1-5 gives the whole variable domain DGGITQSPKYLFRKEGQNVTLSCEQNLNHDAMYWYRQDPGQGLRLIYYSQIVNDFQKGDIAEGYSVSREKKESFPLTVTSAQKNPTAFYLCASSIAQGNQPQHFGDGTRLSIL.